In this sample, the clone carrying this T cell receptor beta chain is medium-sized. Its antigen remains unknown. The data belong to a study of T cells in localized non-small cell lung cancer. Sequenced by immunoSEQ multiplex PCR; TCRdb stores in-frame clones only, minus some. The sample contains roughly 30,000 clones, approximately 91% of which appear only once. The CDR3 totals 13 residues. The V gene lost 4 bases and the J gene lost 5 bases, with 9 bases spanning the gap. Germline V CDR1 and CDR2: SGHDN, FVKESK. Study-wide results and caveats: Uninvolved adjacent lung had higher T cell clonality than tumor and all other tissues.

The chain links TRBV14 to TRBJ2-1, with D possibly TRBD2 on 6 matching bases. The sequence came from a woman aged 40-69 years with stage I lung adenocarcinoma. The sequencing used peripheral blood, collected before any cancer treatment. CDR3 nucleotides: TGTGCCAGCAGCCCCGGGACTCACAATGAGCAGTTCTTC. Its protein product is CASSPGTHNEQFF.